One sample yielded the 9 T cell receptor beta chains listed below, sequenced in a study of blood T cells in healthy people across ages (dated by TCRdb to about 2015). The method was 5' RACE. The instrument given in TCRdb is Illumina HiSeq 2500. A second PCR of about 6 to 11 cycles was performed with a sample-barcoded 5' primer and a J-beta primer mix. The raw public data were reprocessed by TCRdb itself: fastp quality trimming at Q25, MiXCR clonotype calling, in-frame beta chains only. Rows are combined by CDR3 protein, so each entry shows the most common genes and DNA. The sample records about 1,400,000 distinct CDR3 sequences, approximately 63% of which are singletons. The ten most abundant clones make up roughly 6.3% of the sample. The material sequenced was blood. These receptors originate from a man between 18 and 35 years old in good health.

This clonotype was detected a few times. This chain joins TRBV6-2 or TRBV6-3 and TRBJ1-1; maybe TRBD1 (5 bases). In germline, CDR1 is MNHEY, CDR2 SVGEGT. Trimming removed 2 bases at V and 3 bases at J, with 10 bases between. The CDR3 runs 14 residues. CDR3 DNA: TGTGCCAGCAGTTACCGGGACTCCTACACTGAAGCTTTCTTT. The encoded protein is CASSYRDSYTEAFF.

This clonotype has more than one count but fewer than ten. The rearrangement uses TRBV6-5 and TRBJ2-5; D remains ambiguous. The CDR3 runs 13 residues. CDR1 is MNHEY and CDR2 is SVGAGI in the germline V gene. Trimming took 2 bases from V and 1 from J, leaving 5 bases between them. CDR3 coding DNA: TGTGCCAGCAGTTACCTGATCCAAGAGACCCAGTACTTC. Encoded protein: CASSYLIQETQYF.

The chain employs TRBV7-9 and TRBJ2-7, with D possibly TRBD2 on 6 matching bases. CDR3 length equals 15 residues. The V gene's germline CDR1 is SEHNR and CDR2 FQNEAQ (reference sequence). V lost 5 bases and J 3 bases, leaving 17 bases between the germline ends. CDR3 DNA sequence: TGTGCCAGCAGCCACACGGTTGGGGGGAACTACGAGCAGTACTTC. The encoded protein is CASSHTVGGNYEQYF.

This clonotype was seen a few times. The genes are TRBV29-1 and TRBJ2-3, with TRBD1 as a possible D gene (6 bases). There are 14 residues in the CDR3. In germline, CDR1 is SQVTM, CDR2 ANQGSEA. The ends were cut back, 3 bases at V and 2 bases at J, with 12 bases in the middle. CDR3 nucleotides: TGCAGCGTTGAGGTATGGACAGACACAGATACGCAGTATTTT. This translates into CSVEVWTDTDTQYF.

There are a few counts of this clonotype. This chain joins TRBV4-3 and TRBJ2-7; TRBD2 matches at 11 bases. Germline CDR1 LGHNA, CDR2 YSLEER. The CDR3 extends over 17 amino acids. Unmatched junction bases numbered 5, after V lost 1 base and J lost 0 bases. The CDR3 sequence is CASSQGLAGLSSYEQYF. The DNA of the CDR3 is TGCGCCAGCAGCCAAGGACTAGCGGGGCTTAGCTCCTACGAGCAGTACTTC.

The chain combines TRBV7-6 with TRBJ2-3, with D possibly being TRBD2 (5 bases). CDR3 length equals 18 residues. Germline CDR1 SGHVS, CDR2 FNYEAQ. V lost 1 base to trimming and J lost 1 base, with 18 bases between them. The CDR3 here is CASSLGHRAGGGTDTQYF. CDR3 nucleotides: TGTGCCAGCAGCTTAGGGCACCGGGCGGGTGGGGGCACAGATACGCAGTATTTT.

This clonotype was seen a few times. The J gene is TRBJ1-2, the V gene TRBV12-3 or TRBV12-4, with D perhaps TRBD1 (5 bases). V was clipped by 8 bases and J by 7 bases, with 14 bases between them. This CDR3 has 12 residues. In nucleotides, the CDR3 is TGTGCCAGCGGGACTGGGGTTTTTGGCTACACCTTC. It translates to CASGTGVFGYTF.

The rearrangement links TRBV20-1 to TRBJ2-3; D unclear. CDR1 is DFQATT and CDR2 is SNEGSKA in the germline V gene (reference sequence). V was shortened by 3 bases and J by 4 bases, with 8 bases between the two germline ends. The CDR3 is made up of 12 amino acids. The DNA of the CDR3 is TGCAGTGCTAGCCACAGTCCAGATACGCAGTATTTT. Protein: CSASHSPDTQYF.

The genes are TRBV4-1 and TRBJ1-1; no definite D call. Trimming shortened V by 3 bases and J by 4 bases, and 9 bases separated the two germline ends. Germline CDR1 is MGHRA and CDR2 is YSYEKL. CDR3 length: 13 amino acids. The CDR3 DNA reads as TGCGCCAGCAGCCATTCGGAGGGCACTGAAGCTTTCTTT. This gives the protein CASSHSEGTEAFF.